This TCR beta chain was captured by sequencing in a study of blood T cell repertoires in COVID-19. In the study overall: Sample material is recorded as cDNA or gDNA derived from T cells, B-cell-depleted T cells, or PBMCs.

Allocation to cohorts depended on clinical history reported by the participants. CDR1 and CDR2 from the germline V gene are MNHEY and SVGAGI. The CDR3 spans 16 residues. Trimming left V 2 bases short and J 6 bases short, with 16 bases between. Clones were sequenced by immunoSEQ multiplex PCR, and TCRdb holds only the in-frame ones, with some missing. The data show over 250,000 clones, roughly nine tenths seen once. The clonotype was recovered from a woman aged 55-75 years who had recovered from COVID-19. Material for sequencing was PBMCs or T cells enriched from blood (not recorded which). The rearrangement links TRBV6-5 to TRBJ2-2; D perhaps matches TRBD2 (6 bases). The CDR3 reads CASSYIPPGASGELFF. CDR3 bases: TGTGCCAGCAGTTACATCCCTCCGGGAGCGTCCGGGGAGCTGTTTTTT.